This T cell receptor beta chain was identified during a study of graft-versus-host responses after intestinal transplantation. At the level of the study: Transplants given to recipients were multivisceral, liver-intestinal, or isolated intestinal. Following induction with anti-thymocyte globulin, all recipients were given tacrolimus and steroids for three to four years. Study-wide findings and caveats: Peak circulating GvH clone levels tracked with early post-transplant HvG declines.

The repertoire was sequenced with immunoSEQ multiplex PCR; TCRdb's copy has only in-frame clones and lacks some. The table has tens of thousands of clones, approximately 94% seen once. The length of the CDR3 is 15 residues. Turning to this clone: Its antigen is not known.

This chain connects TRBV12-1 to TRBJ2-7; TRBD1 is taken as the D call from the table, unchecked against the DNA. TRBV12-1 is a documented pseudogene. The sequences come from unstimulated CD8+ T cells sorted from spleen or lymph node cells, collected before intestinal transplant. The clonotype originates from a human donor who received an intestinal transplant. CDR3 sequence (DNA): TGTGCCAGCAGACCTCGGGACAGGGTATCCTACGAGCAGTACTTC. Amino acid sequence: CASRPRDRVSYEQYF.